This T cell receptor beta chain was captured in a study of blood T cell repertoires in COVID-19. On the study more broadly: T cells, B-cell-depleted T cells, or PBMCs supplied cDNA or gDNA.

CDR1 SGDLS and CDR2 YYNGEE come from the germline V gene. V lost 0 bases, J lost 1 base, and 4 bases lay in between. This CDR3 region has 13 residues. As handled by the study authors: It was from reference gene primer amplification that nucleated cell counts were estimated. Produced via immunoSEQ multiplex PCR; TCRdb's table is partial and in-frame only. That table furnishes V, J and clone size, whereas the DNA furnished D and trimming. The sample comprises 98,000 or so clones, roughly 85% of which are singletons, and 2% to 3% rests with the top ten. The sample taken for sequencing was peripheral blood. The V gene is TRBV9, the J gene TRBJ1-2; D unresolved. This TCR was recovered from a human donor in a cohort sampled during active COVID-19. The CDR3 DNA sequence: TGTGCCAGCAGCGTAGCTGTTAACTATGGCTACACCTTC. This sequence encodes CASSVAVNYGYTF.